This paragraph reports one T cell receptor beta chain. What this receptor recognizes is not known. The input lacks base qualities; no much larger clone sits a single base away. The record originates from a study of blood T cell repertoires in COVID-19 (dated by TCRdb to about 2020). For context, the study as a whole: Samples from collaborators originated in the United States, Italy and Spain and spanned both the acute and convalescent phases of COVID-19. The material from the prospective study consisted of cDNA or gDNA derived from T cells, B-cell-depleted T cells, or PBMCs. The dataset comprised deeply sampled blood TCRbeta repertoires from subjects exposed to, actively infected with, or recovered from COVID-19. A freely available public database, intended as a resource for researchers studying the immune response to SARS-CoV-2, is where the repertoires were released. The samples were drawn from the first 160 participants of the ongoing ImmuneRACE study and from more than 1,000 subjects provided by 6 global collaborators. A de-identified subject ID, COVID-19 status, age in years and sex were almost always included in the sample metadata. Where HLA class I and class II types were available, the types were taken from metadata supplied by the sample provider, not from assay-based typing. The investigation overall reported the following: Clinical and demographic metadata were provided uncurated, with the amount varying by source and participant.

TCRbeta CDR3 regions were amplified from genomic DNA using the immunoSEQ Assay, a bias-controlled multiplex PCR. The authors' pipeline ran thus. Within the assay, amplification of reference gene primers was used to estimate how many nucleated cells each sample contained. To quantify the absolute abundance of each unique TCRbeta CDR3 rearrangement, sequence reads were collapsed and filtered. For each sample, productive Simpson clonality was calculated as the square root of Simpson's diversity index over productive rearrangements. TCRdb retrieved this table from immuneACCESS and kept in-frame rearrangements only. Not all clones are present; in checked studies, unresolved V genes account for under half, and no reason is known for the remainder. Clonal size and the V and J genes are those of that table, whereas D and trimming came from the DNA. The sample includes a few hundred thousand clones, with 84% observed a single time. The ten largest account for approximately 15% of the sample.

Spanning cysteine to phenylalanine, the CDR3 consists of 15 amino acids. Only the CDR3 DNA is retained, 45 bases long and in frame from the first base. The V and J ends are trimmed by 3 bases and 7 bases, leaving 16 bases between them. CDR1 is given as SGHNT and CDR2 as YENEEA, both from the germline V gene. At one collaborating source in Seattle, patients were enrolled during active infection and were followed longitudinally through the course of disease. The collaborating institutions used their own protocols to collect whole blood in K2EDTA tubes. For TCRbeta analysis, collaborators shipped samples in one of three forms: frozen whole blood, isolated PBMCs, or DNA extracted from either of those sample types.

The chain is made from TRBV11-3 and TRBJ2-1, with a weak D call of TRBD1 (6 bases match). Sequencing input: peripheral blood. This TCR derives from a person aged 70 to 79 with COVID-19, enrolled during active disease. The CDR3 is CASSFSQSQGNEQFF. The nucleotide sequence is TGTGCCAGCAGCTTCTCCCAGAGTCAGGGGAATGAGCAGTTCTTC.